This TCR beta chain was captured by sequencing in a study of blood T cell repertoires in COVID-19. Study at large: Researchers got acute and convalescent COVID-19 samples from the United States, Italy and Spain.

In the study's own analysis: Counts of nucleated cells, estimated from reference gene primer amplification, were obtained. Profiled with immunoSEQ multiplex PCR; TCRdb holds only in-frame clones, not every one. V and J calls and clone size are copied from that table; D and trimming were computed from the DNA. The table shows 200,000 to 250,000 clones, with nearly 95% occurring only once. The Seattle site enrolled patients during active infection and followed them longitudinally. Sequenced sample: peripheral blood. This TCR derives from a man aged 25 to 45 with COVID-19, enrolled during active disease.

In DNA form, the CDR3 reads TGTGCCAGCAGCCTTCTCCTCGGGGAGCTGTTTTTT. It specifies CASSLLLGELFF. The genes are TRBV28 and TRBJ2-2; unclear D gene. With 6 bases removed from V and 7 bases from J, the gap between germline ends came to 9 bases. This CDR3 region has 12 residues. Germline CDR1 MDHEN, CDR2 SYDVKM.